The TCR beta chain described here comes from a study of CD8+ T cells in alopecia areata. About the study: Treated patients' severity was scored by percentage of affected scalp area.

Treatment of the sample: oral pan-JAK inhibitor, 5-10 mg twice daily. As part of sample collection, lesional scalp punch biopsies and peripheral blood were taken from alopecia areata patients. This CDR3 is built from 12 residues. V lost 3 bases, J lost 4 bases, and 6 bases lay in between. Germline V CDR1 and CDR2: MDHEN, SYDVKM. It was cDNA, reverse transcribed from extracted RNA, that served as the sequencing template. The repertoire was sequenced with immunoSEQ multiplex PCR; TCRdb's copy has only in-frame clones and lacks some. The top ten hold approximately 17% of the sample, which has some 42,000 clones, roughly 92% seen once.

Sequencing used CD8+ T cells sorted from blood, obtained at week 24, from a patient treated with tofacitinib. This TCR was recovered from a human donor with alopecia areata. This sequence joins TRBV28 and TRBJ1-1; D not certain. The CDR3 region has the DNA TGTGCCAGCAGTTTGAAAGCCACTGAAGCTTTCTTT. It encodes CASSLKATEAFF.